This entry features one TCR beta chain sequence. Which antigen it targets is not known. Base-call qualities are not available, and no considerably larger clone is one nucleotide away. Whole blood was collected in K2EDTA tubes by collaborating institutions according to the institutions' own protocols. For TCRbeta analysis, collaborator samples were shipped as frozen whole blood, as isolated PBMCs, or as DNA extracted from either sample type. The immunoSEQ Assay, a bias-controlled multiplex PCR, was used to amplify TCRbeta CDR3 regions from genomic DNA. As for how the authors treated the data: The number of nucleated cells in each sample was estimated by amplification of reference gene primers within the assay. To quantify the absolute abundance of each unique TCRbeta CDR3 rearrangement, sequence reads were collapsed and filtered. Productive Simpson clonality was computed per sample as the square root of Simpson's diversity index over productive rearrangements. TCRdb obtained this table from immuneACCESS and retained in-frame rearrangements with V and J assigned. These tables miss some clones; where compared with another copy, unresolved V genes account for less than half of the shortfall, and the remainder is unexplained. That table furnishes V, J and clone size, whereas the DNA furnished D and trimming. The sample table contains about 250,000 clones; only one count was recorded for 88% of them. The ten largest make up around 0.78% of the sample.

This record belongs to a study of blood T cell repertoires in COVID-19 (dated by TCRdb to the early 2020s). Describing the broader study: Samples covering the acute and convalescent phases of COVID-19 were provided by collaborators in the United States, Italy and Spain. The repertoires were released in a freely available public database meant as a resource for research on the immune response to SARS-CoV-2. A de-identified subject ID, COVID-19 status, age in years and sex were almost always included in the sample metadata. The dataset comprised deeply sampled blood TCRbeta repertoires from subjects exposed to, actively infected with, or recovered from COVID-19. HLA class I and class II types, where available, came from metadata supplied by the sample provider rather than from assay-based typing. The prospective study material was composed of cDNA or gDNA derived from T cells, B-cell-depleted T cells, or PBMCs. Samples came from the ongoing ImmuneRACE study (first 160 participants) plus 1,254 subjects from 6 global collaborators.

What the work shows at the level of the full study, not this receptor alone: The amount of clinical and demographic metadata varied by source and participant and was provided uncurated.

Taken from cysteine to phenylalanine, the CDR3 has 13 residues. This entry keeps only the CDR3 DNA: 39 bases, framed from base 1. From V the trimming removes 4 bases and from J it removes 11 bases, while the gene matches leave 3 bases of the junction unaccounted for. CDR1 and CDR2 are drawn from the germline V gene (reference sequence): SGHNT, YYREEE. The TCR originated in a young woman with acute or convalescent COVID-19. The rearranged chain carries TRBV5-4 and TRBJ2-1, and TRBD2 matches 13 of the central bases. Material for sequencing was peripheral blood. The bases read TGTGCCAGCAGCCCCGGGACTAGCGGGAAGCAGTTCTTC. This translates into CASSPGTSGKQFF.